This T cell receptor (beta chain) was identified during a study of glioma-infiltrating T cells. The sample holds many counts of this clonotype. Its antigen is unidentified. Amplification of TCR alpha and beta CDR3 regions from RNA used iRepertoire nested multiplex PCR. For one-step reverse transcription and amplification, about 85-400 ng of tissue mRNA or PBMC total RNA was used. TCRdb used MiXCR to reprocess the multiplex PCR reads, holding one entry per CDR3 protein. The profile shows roughly 200,000 distinct CDR3 sequences, approximately 30% of them singletons. Overall study results and limits: Tissue and blood shared very few CDR3 sequences. Gliomas, especially low-grade, showed above-expected tissue-blood divergence; non-neoplastic patients showed below.

This TCR came from a human donor with low-grade glioma or glioblastoma, undergoing nonglioma brain surgery, or in good health (not recorded which). Sequenced: glioma tissue, nonneoplastic brain tissue, or PBMCs (not recorded which).

CDR3 in DNA: TGTGCCAGCAGTTACTCGAGACAGCCTAATTCACCCCTCCACTTT. It specifies CASSYSRQPNSPLHF. The chain uses TRBV6-5 and TRBJ1-6, with D tentatively TRBD1 (5 bases). The CDR3 loop spans 15 amino acids. Trimming removed 0 bases from V and 6 bases from J, with 9 bases in between. Per the germline V gene, CDR1 is MNHEY and CDR2 is SVGAGI.